This paragraph reports one TCR beta chain. In the source study's methods: Amplifying reference gene primers gave estimates of nucleated cell counts. The repertoire was sequenced with immunoSEQ multiplex PCR; TCRdb's copy has only in-frame clones and lacks some. Clone size and V and J calls were adopted from that table, with D and trimming inferred from the DNA. The table lists around 85,000 clones, around 89% of them singletons. V lost 1 base and J lost 3, with 9 bases in between. CDR3 length: 13 residues. Germline CDR1 and CDR2: GTSNPN and SVGIG (reference sequence). These data are taken from a study of blood T cell repertoires in COVID-19. As for the study in general: The samples span acute and convalescent COVID-19 from the United States, Italy and Spain. From T cells, B-cell-depleted T cells, or PBMCs came the material, which was cDNA or gDNA.

This clonotype originated in a woman of 80 years or more with active or convalescent COVID-19. This rearrangement joins TRBV30 to TRBJ1-1, with D unclear. Sequencing used peripheral blood. The CDR3 protein is CAWSGEYHTEAFF. CDR3 sequence (DNA): TGTGCCTGGAGTGGGGAGTATCACACTGAAGCTTTCTTT.